The text below deals with one T cell receptor (beta chain). This clonotype was observed many times. Its cognate antigen has yet to be identified. Base qualities were left out, and no much larger clone turns up one base away. The data originate from a study of T-cell reconstitution after alpha-beta-depleted transplantation in children (dated by TCRdb to about 2016). Context from the whole study: Using TCR repertoire profiling, the study followed T-cell immune reconstitution in a quantitative way in children after TCRalphabeta/CD19-depleted allogeneic hematopoietic cell transplantation. General findings and caveats noted by the study authors: The apparently early alphabetaT-cell count recovery about two months after transplant was reportedly dependent on only several hundred rapidly expanded clones derived from non-depleted graft cells. Over the following months the frequencies of hyperexpanded clones went down, and after one year T-cell counts and TCRbeta diversity were mostly credited to newly produced T cells. In some patients, the high TCRbeta diversity seen at day 60 was put down to recipient T cells and intrathymic progenitors that had survived conditioning.

The library came from PCR. Sequencer: Illumina HiSeq 2500. Molecular barcoding was employed in the preparation of TCR libraries, with unique molecular identifiers being used to normalize TCRbeta repertoire quantification. In TCRdb, the public reads were trimmed at Q25 with fastp and aligned with MiXCR, with productive beta chains retained. Merged by CDR3 protein, the rows form single entries marked with the most common genes and DNA. Here the sample has 120,000 to 150,000 distinct CDR3 sequences; about 9% occur a single time. Roughly 20% of the sample lies in the top ten. The intended sense of this specimen's treatment or condition label: allogeneic hematopoietic cell transplantation with graft depleted of TCRalphabeta T cells and CD19 B cells. TCRalphabeta/CD19-depleted allogeneic hematopoietic cell grafts were given to the transplant recipients, all of whom were children. CDR1 and CDR2 were assigned from the germline V gene as SGHDN and FVKESK. Its CDR3 holds 15 amino acids, cysteine through phenylalanine. The entry retains the CDR3 DNA only, 45 bases that are in frame from base 1. V is pared back by 3 bases and J by 7 bases, with 19 bases lying between the germline termini.

This specimen was PBMCs, mostly from graft donor cells, taken 180 days after TCRalphabeta/CD19-depleted stem cell transplant. The chain employs TRBV14 and TRBJ2-7; TRBD2 could be the D gene, as 6 bases match. The TCR comes from a female patient between 2 and 15 years old who had a stem cell transplant for congenital amegakaryocytic thrombocytopenia, so the T cells may come from the graft donor. The CDR3 reads CASSHLSGPTREQYF. DNA sequence: TGTGCCAGCAGCCACCTTAGCGGCCCTACGAGAGAGCAGTACTTC.